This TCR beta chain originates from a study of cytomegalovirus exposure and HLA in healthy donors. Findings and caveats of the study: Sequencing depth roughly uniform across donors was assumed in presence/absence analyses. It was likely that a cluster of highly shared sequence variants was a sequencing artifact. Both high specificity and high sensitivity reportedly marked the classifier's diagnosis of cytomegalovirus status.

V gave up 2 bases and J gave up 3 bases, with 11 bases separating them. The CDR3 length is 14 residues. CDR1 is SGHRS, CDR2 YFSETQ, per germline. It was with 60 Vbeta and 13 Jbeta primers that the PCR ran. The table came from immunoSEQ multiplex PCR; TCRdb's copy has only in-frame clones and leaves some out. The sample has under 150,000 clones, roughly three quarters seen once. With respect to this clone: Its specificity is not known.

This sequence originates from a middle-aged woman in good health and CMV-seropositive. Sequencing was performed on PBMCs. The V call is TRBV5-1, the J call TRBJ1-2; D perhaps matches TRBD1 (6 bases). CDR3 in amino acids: CASSLGAGDYGYTF. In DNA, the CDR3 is TGCGCCAGCAGCTTAGGCGCAGGGGACTATGGCTACACCTTC.